This T cell receptor beta chain was sequenced during a study of blood T cell repertoires in COVID-19. Study overall: Specimens from acute and convalescent COVID-19 originated in the United States, Italy and Spain.

CDR3 size: 16 residues. The ends were cut back, 3 bases at V and 1 base at J, with 13 bases in the middle. CDR1 SGHKS and CDR2 YYEKEE come from the germline V gene (reference sequence). Generated by immunoSEQ multiplex PCR, the TCRdb table keeps only in-frame clones and is missing some. The table includes 200,000 to 250,000 clones, about 86% detected once. Sequencing used peripheral blood. The J gene is TRBJ2-2, the V gene TRBV5-5; D is perhaps TRBD1 (6 bases). This sequence was found in an elderly man with acute or convalescent COVID-19. The CDR3 protein is CASSSDRRVNTGELFF. In nucleotides, the CDR3 is TGTGCCAGCAGCTCCGACAGGAGAGTGAACACCGGGGAGCTGTTTTTT.